These T cell receptor beta chains were read from a single sample in a study of beta chain features in type 1 diabetes. TCRdb keeps only in-frame clones here, not all; method: immunoSEQ multiplex PCR. Of hundreds of thousands of clones listed, approximately 15% are singletons. The sequencing input was naive CD4+ T cells from blood. These receptors originate from a young man in good health. Both conserved end residues are part of each CDR3. D genes are given only for firm matches. A clone size is listed for some rows: how often the clone was seen (once, few, many), or a class if it is expanded.

v_gene	d_gene	j_gene	abundance	CDR3aa	CDR3nt
TRBV18	TRBD2	TRBJ2-4	NA	CASSPGEGLGQDIQYF	TGTGCCAGCTCCCCAGGTGAGGGACTAGGTCAAGACATTCAGTACTTC
TRBV6-6	NA	TRBJ1-1	few	CASNLRLGTEAFF	TGTGCCAGCAACCTCAGGTTAGGCACTGAAGCTTTCTTT
TRBV9	NA	TRBJ1-1	NA	CASSPEGHIMNTEAFF	TGTGCCAGCAGCCCGGAGGGGCATATTATGAACACTGAAGCTTTCTTT
TRBV11-1	NA	TRBJ2-5	few	CASTWIRGTQYF	TGTGCCAGCACCTGGATACGCGGGACCCAGTACTTC
TRBV29-1	TRBD2	TRBJ2-3	few	CSGGGSTDTQYF	TGCAGCGGGGGGGGAAGCACAGATACGCAGTATTTT
TRBV2	NA	TRBJ1-1	NA	CASKLGRDGTEAFF	TGTGCCAGCAAGCTGGGGAGGGATGGCACTGAAGCTTTCTTT
TRBV5-4	TRBD1	TRBJ2-3	few	CASSHRDRHTDTQYF	TGTGCCAGCAGCCACCGGGACAGACACACAGATACGCAGTATTTT
TRBV5-4	NA	TRBJ2-5	NA	CASSFYKGWETQYF	TGTGCCAGCAGCTTCTATAAGGGATGGGAGACCCAGTACTTC
TRBV20-1	TRBD1	TRBJ1-4	NA	CSARDRGRLFF	TGCAGTGCTAGAGACAGGGGGCGACTGTTTTTT
TRBV5-4	NA	TRBJ1-4	NA	CASSPSRTNEKLFF	TGTGCCAGCAGCCCGAGTAGGACTAATGAAAAACTGTTTTTT
TRBV7-3	TRBD2	TRBJ2-1	NA	CASSFQAGAGNEQFF	TGTGCCAGCAGCTTCCAAGCGGGAGCAGGCAATGAGCAGTTCTTC
TRBV6-5	NA	TRBJ2-1	few	CASSRGDTYNEQFF	TGTGCCAGCAGCAGGGGAGATACCTACAATGAGCAGTTCTTC
TRBV9	NA	TRBJ2-2	NA	CASSVGQVNTGELFF	TGTGCCAGCAGCGTAGGACAGGTTAACACCGGGGAGCTGTTTTTT
TRBV7-9	TRBD1	TRBJ1-6	NA	CASSSPGQSHSPLHF	TGTGCCAGCAGCTCTCCGGGACAGAGCCATTCACCCCTCCACTTT
TRBV2	TRBD2	TRBJ2-5	few	CASRSASGGAGAQYF	TGTGCCAGCAGGAGCGCTAGCGGGGGGGCCGGAGCCCAGTACTTC
TRBV27	NA	TRBJ2-3	NA	CASRLQGSTDTQYF	TGTGCCAGCAGGCTACAGGGTTCAACAGATACGCAGTATTTT
TRBV2	NA	TRBJ2-3	NA	CASSGWGLTDTQYF	TGTGCCAGCAGTGGTTGGGGCCTCACAGATACGCAGTATTTT
TRBV5-1	NA	TRBJ2-6	few	CASSSRASGANVLTF	TGCGCCAGCAGCTCAAGGGCCTCTGGGGCCAACGTCCTGACTTTC
TRBV4-1	TRBD1	TRBJ1-2	NA	CASSQAVGQSMSGYTF	TGCGCCAGCAGCCAAGCGGTGGGACAGAGTATGTCGGGCTACACCTTC
TRBV4-2	NA	TRBJ2-3	NA	CASSQDRRGGDTQYF	TGTGCCAGCAGCCAAGATCGGCGGGGCGGGGATACGCAGTATTTT
TRBV7-9	NA	TRBJ1-2	NA	CASSRTDNYGYTF	TGTGCCAGCAGCCGCACGGATAACTATGGCTACACCTTC
TRBV7-8	NA	TRBJ2-5	NA	CASSLGPSRTQYF	TGTGCCAGCAGCTTAGGTCCAAGTCGGACCCAGTACTTC
TRBV11-2	NA	TRBJ2-1	NA	CASSLVVSTNNEQFF	TGTGCCAGCAGCTTAGTAGTGTCAACCAACAATGAGCAGTTCTTC
TRBV30	TRBD2	TRBJ2-1	NA	CAWSVASGFYNEQFF	TGTGCCTGGAGTGTCGCTAGCGGGTTCTACAATGAGCAGTTCTTC
TRBV13	NA	TRBJ2-2	few	CASSLQLGANTGELFF	TGTGCCAGCAGCTTACAGCTGGGGGCGAACACCGGGGAGCTGTTTTTT
TRBV7-2	NA	TRBJ2-3	NA	CASSTRWGTDTQYF	TGTGCCAGCAGCACGCGGTGGGGCACAGATACGCAGTATTTT
TRBV29-1	TRBD1	TRBJ2-2	NA	CSGTGAANTGELFF	TGCAGCGGAACAGGGGCCGCGAACACCGGGGAGCTGTTTTTT
TRBV30	TRBD2	TRBJ2-1	NA	CAWSLRTSGFQFF	TGTGCCTGGAGTCTAAGGACTAGCGGGTTTCAGTTCTTC
TRBV10-3	NA	TRBJ2-3	NA	CAISQDQRTDTQYF	TGTGCCATCAGTCAAGACCAGCGGACAGATACGCAGTATTTT
TRBV28	NA	TRBJ2-5	few	CASSPAPPGETQYF	TGTGCCAGCAGTCCTGCCCCTCCCGGGGAGACCCAGTACTTC
TRBV30	TRBD1	TRBJ2-5	few	CASYRGLGFSQETQYF	TGTGCCTCCTACAGGGGTCTCGGTTTTTCACAAGAGACCCAGTACTTC
TRBV29-1	NA	TRBJ2-3	NA	CSLLGTSPDTQYF	TGCAGCCTCTTGGGAACTAGCCCAGATACGCAGTATTTT
TRBV5-1	NA	TRBJ2-1	NA	CASSPGGSSYNEQFF	TGCGCCAGCAGCCCCGGCGGCAGCTCCTACAATGAGCAGTTCTTC
TRBV7-6	TRBD2	TRBJ2-1	NA	CASSSVLAARGNEQFF	TGTGCCAGCAGCTCTGTACTAGCGGCAAGGGGGAATGAGCAGTTCTTC
TRBV25-1	NA	TRBJ2-7	NA	CASSGSSYEQYF	TGTGCCAGCAGTGGAAGCTCCTACGAGCAGTACTTC
TRBV30	NA	TRBJ1-1	NA	CAWSVRGEAFF	TGTGCCTGGAGTGTACGGGGTGAAGCTTTCTTT
TRBV4-3	NA	TRBJ2-1	NA	CASSQGGTPHNEQFF	TGCGCCAGCAGCCAAGGGGGAACACCACACAATGAGCAGTTCTTC
TRBV15	NA	TRBJ2-3	NA	CATSRPSSTDTQYF	TGTGCCACCAGCAGACCTAGCAGCACAGATACGCAGTATTTT
TRBV9	TRBD2	TRBJ2-3	NA	CASSAQLAGGGDTQYF	TGTGCCAGCAGCGCCCAACTAGCGGGGGGCGGTGATACGCAGTATTTT
TRBV18	NA	TRBJ2-2	few	CASSPYSETGELFF	TGTGCCAGCTCACCATATAGCGAGACCGGGGAGCTGTTTTTT
TRBV18	NA	TRBJ2-4	few	CASSPPKSGVNIQYF	TGTGCCAGCTCACCACCGAAGAGTGGGGTAAACATTCAGTACTTC
TRBV5-4	NA	TRBJ2-2	NA	CASSHRQDTGELFF	TGTGCCAGCAGCCACAGACAGGACACCGGGGAGCTGTTTTTT
TRBV6-6	TRBD2	TRBJ2-1	NA	CASSLPGGTHNEQFF	TGTGCCAGCAGCCTCCCGGGAGGCACGCACAATGAGCAGTTCTTC
TRBV9	NA	TRBJ2-3	NA	CASSASSRTSLSTDTQYF	TGTGCCAGCAGCGCTAGCTCCAGGACATCCCTTAGCACAGATACGCAGTATTTT
TRBV7-2	NA	TRBJ1-1	NA	CASSHRDSLVMNTEAFF	TGTGCCAGCAGCCACAGGGACTCCTTAGTGATGAACACTGAAGCTTTCTTT